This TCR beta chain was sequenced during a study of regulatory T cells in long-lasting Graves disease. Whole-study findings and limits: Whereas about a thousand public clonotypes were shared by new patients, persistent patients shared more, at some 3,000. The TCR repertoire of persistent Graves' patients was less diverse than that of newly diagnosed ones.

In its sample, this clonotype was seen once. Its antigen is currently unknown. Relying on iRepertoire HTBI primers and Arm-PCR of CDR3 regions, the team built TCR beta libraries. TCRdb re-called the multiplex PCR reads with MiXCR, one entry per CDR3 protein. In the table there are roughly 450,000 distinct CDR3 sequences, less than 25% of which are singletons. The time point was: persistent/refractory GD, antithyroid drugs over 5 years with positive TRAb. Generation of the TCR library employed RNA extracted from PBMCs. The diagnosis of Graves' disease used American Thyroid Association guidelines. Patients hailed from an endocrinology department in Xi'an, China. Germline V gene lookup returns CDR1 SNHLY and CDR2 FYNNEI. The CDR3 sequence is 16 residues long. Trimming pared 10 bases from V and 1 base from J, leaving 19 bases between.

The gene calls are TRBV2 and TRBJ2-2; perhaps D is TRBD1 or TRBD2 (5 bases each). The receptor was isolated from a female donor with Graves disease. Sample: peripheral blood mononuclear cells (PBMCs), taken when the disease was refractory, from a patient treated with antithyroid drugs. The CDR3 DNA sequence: TGTGCCATCGGTGAACCGGGACGGCTGAACACCGGGGAGCTGTTTTTT. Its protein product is CAIGEPGRLNTGELFF.